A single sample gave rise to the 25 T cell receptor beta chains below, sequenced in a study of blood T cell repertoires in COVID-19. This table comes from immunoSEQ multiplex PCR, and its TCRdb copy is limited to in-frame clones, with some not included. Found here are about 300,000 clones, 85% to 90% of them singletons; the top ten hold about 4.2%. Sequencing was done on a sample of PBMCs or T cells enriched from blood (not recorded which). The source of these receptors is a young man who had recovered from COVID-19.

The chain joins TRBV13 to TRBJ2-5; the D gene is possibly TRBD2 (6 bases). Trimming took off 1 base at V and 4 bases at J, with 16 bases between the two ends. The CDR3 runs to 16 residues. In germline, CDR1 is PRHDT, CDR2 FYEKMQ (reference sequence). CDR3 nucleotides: TGTGCCAGCAGCTTAGCCGACGGGGGAGCCGCAGAGACCCAGTACTTC. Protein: CASSLADGGAAETQYF.

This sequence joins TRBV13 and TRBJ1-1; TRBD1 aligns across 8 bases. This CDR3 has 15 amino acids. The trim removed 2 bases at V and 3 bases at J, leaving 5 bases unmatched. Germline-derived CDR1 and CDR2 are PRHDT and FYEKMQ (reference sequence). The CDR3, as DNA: TGTGCCAGCAGCTTATGGACAGGGTGGGACACTGAAGCTTTCTTT. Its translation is CASSLWTGWDTEAFF.

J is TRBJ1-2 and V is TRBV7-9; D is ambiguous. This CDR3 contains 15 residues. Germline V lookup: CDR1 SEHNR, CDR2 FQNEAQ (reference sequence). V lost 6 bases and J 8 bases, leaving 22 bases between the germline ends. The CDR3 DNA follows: TGTGCCAGCAGTCCACCCGACATTCCCTCTCAGGGCTACACCTTC. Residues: CASSPPDIPSQGYTF.

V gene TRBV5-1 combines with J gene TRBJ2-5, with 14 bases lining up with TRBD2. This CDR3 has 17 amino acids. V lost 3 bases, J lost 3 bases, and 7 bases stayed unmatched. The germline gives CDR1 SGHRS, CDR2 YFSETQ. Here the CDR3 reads CASSSRGTSGSKETQYF. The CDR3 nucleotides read TGCGCCAGCAGCTCGCGGGGGACTAGCGGGAGCAAAGAGACCCAGTACTTC.

The CDR3 coding sequence is TGTGCCAGCAGCGGCCTGACAGGGAACACCGGGGAGCTGTTTTTT. This encodes CASSGLTGNTGELFF. This sequence joins TRBV5-6 and TRBJ2-2, with a tentative D call TRBD1 (6 bases). CDR3 length: 15 amino acids. V was pared by 4 bases and J by 1 base, with 11 bases between. Germline V gene sequence: CDR1 SGHDT, CDR2 YYEEEE.

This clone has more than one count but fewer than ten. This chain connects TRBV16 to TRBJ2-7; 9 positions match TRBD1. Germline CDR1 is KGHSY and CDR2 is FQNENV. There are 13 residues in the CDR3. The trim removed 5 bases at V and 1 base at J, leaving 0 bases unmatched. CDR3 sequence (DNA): TGTGCCAGCAGCGGGACAGGGTCCTACGAGCAGTACTTC. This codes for CASSGTGSYEQYF.

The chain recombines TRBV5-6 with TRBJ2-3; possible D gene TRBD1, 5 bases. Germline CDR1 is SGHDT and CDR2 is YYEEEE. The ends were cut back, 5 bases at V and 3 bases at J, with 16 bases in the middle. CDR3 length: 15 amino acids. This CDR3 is CASRETADLTDTQYF. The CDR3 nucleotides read TGTGCCAGCAGGGAGACAGCCGATCTAACAGATACGCAGTATTTT.

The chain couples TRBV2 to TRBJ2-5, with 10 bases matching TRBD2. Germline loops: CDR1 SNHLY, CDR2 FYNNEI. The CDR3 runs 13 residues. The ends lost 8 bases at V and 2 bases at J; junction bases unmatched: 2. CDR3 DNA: TGTGCCAGCCGGACTAGCGGTCAAGAGACCCAGTACTTC. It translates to CASRTSGQETQYF. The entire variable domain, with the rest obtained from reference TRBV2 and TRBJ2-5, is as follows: EPEVTQTPSHQVTQMGQEVILRCVPISNHLYFYWYRQILGQKVEFLVSFYNNEISEKSEIFDDQFSVERPDGSNFTLKIRSTKLEDSAMYFCASRTSGQETQYFGPGTRLLVL.

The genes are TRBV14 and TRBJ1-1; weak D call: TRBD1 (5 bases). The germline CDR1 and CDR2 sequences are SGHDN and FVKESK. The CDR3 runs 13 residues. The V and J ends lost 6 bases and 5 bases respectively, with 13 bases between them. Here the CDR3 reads CASSKGRWTEAFF. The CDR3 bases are TGTGCCAGCAGTAAGGGGCGTTGGACTGAAGCTTTCTTT.

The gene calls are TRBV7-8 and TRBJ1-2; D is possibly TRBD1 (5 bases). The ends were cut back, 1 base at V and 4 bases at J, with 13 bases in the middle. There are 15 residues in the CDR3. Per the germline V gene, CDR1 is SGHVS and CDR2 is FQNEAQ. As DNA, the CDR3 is TGTGCCAGCAGCTTAGACTGGGGCAGCCGCTATGGCTACACCTTC. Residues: CASSLDWGSRYGYTF.

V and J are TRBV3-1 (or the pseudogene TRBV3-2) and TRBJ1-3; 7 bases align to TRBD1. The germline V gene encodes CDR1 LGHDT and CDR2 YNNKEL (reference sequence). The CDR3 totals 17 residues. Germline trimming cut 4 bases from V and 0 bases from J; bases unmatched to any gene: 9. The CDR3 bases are TGTGCCAGCAGCCTAAAGTCGACAGGGCACTCTGGAAACACCATATATTTT. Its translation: CASSLKSTGHSGNTIYF.

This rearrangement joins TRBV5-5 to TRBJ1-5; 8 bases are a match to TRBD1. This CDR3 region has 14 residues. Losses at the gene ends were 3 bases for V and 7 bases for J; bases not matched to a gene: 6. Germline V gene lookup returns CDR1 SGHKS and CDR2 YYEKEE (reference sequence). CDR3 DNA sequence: TGTGCCAGCAGCTGGGGACAGGTAGGGCAGCCCCAGCATTTT. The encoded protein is CASSWGQVGQPQHF.

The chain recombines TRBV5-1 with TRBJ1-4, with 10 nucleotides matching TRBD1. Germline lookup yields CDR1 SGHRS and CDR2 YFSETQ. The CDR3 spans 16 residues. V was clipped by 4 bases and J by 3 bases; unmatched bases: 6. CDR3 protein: CASSTGTGESNEKLFF. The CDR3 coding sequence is TGCGCCAGCAGCACGGGGACAGGGGAGTCTAATGAAAAACTGTTTTTT.

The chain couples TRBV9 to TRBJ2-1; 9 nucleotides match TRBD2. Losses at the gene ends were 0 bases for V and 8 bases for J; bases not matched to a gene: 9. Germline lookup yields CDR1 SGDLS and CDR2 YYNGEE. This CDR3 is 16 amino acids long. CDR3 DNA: TGTGCCAGCAGCGTAGACGGGGCGGGGGGGCACCATGAGCAGTTCTTC. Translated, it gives CASSVDGAGGHHEQFF. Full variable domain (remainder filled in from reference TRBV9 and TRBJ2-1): DSGVTQTPKHLITATGQRVTLRCSPRSGDLSVYWYQQSLDQGLQFLIQYYNGEERAKGNILERFSAQQFPDLHSELNLSSLELGDSALYFCASSVDGAGGHHEQFFGPGTRLTVL.

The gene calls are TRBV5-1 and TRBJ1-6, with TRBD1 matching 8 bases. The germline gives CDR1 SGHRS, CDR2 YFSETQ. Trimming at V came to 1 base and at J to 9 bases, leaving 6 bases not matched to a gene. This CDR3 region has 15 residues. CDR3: CASSLSGQETSPLHF. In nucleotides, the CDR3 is TGCGCCAGCAGCTTGTCGGGACAGGAGACTTCACCCCTCCACTTT.

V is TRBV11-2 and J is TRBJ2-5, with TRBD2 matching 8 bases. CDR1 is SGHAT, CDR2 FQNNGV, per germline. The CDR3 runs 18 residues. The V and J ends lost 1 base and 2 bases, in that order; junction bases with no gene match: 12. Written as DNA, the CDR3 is TGTGCCAGCAGCTTAGCGTGGCGGGGAGCGGGGGCGCAAGAGACCCAGTACTTC. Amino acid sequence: CASSLAWRGAGAQETQYF.

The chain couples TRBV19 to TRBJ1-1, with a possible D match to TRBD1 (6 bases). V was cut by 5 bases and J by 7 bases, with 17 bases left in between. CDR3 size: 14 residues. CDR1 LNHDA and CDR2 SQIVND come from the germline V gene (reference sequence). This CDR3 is CASSARGQIIEAFF. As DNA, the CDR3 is TGTGCCAGTAGTGCCCGCGGACAGATCATTGAAGCTTTCTTT.

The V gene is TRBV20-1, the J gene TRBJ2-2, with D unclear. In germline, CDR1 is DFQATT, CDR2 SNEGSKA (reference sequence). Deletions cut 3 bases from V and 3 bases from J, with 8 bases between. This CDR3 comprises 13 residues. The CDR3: CSASRGDTGELFF. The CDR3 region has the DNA TGCAGTGCTAGTCGCGGAGACACCGGGGAGCTGTTTTTT.

The CDR3 spells CASSPLAGSDTGELFF. The CDR3 DNA is TGTGCCAGCAGTCCACTAGCGGGGTCTGACACCGGGGAGCTGTTTTTT. This sequence joins TRBV28 and TRBJ2-2; 10 bases map to TRBD2. The CDR3 runs to 16 residues. The J segment lost 3 bases and the V segment lost 5 bases, leaving 6 bases of the junction unmatched. From germline, CDR1 is MDHEN and CDR2 SYDVKM.

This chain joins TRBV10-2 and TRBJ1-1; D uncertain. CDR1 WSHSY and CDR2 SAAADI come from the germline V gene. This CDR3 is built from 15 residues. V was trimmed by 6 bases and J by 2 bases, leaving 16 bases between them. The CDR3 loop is CASSPRSLNNTEAFF. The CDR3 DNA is TGCGCCAGCAGCCCCAGGTCCCTTAACAACACTGAAGCTTTCTTT.

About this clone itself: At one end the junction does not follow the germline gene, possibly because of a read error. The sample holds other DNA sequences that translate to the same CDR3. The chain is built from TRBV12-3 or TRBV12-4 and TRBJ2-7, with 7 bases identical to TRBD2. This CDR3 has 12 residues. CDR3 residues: CASNKGDYEQYF. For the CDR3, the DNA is TGTGCCAGCAACAAAGGGGACTACGAGCAGTATTTC.

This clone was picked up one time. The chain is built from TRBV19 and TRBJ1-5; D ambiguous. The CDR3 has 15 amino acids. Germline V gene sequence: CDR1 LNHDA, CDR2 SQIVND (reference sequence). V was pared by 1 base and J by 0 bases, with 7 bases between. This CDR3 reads CASSIGLYSNQPQHF. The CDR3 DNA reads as TGTGCCAGTAGTATAGGACTGTATAGCAATCAGCCCCAGCATTTT.

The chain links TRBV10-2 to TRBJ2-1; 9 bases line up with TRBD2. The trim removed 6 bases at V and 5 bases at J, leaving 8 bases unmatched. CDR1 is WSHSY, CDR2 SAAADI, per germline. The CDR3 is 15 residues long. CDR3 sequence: CASRTGLAVDNEQFF. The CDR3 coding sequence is TGCGCCAGCAGGACGGGACTAGCAGTAGACAATGAGCAGTTCTTC.

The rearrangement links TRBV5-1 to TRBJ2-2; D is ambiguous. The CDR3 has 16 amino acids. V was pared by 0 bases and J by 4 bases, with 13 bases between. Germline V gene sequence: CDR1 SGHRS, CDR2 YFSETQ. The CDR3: CASSLGDTLGTGELFF. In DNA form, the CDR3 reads TGCGCCAGCAGCTTGGGCGACACCCTTGGCACCGGGGAGCTGTTTTTT.

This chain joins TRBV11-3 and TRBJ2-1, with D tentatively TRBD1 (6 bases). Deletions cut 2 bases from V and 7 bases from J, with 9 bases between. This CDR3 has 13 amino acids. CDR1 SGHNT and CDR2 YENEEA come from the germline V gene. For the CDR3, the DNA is TGTGCCAGCAGCTTAAGGGGGTTTAATGAGCAGTTCTTC. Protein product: CASSLRGFNEQFF.